This T cell receptor beta chain stems from a study of CD8+CD57+ T cells in acquired aplastic anemia. Patients chosen for sequencing had shown CD8+CD57+ cell expansion by flow cytometry. Patients were untreated when blood was sampled. The CDR3 length is 14 residues. V lost 3 bases and J 8 bases, leaving 19 bases between the germline ends. The germline gives CDR1 DFQATT, CDR2 SNEGSKA (reference sequence). TCR beta VDJ and CDR3 profiles were obtained from a genomic DNA template. TCRdb re-analysed the reads in MiXCR, keeping a single row per CDR3 protein. This table has about 160,000 distinct CDR3 sequences, more than 40% appearing once.

Source material: sorted CD4+, CD8+, or CD8+CD57+ T cells (not recorded which) from PBMCs. The receptor was isolated from a human donor with aplastic anemia. J is TRBJ1-2 and V is TRBV20-1; D gene ambiguous. In DNA form, the CDR3 reads TGCAGTGCTAGTGTCCAGGCTCTAACTTGGGGCTACACCTTC. Encoded protein: CSASVQALTWGYTF.